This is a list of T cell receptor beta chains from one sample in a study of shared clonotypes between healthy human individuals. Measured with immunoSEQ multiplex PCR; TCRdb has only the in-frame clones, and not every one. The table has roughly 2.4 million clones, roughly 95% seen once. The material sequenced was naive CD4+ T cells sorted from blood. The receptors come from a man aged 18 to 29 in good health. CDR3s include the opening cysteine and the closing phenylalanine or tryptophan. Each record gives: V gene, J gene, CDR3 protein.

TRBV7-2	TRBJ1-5	CASSSRGTGASNQPQHF
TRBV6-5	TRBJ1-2	CASSTGQYYGYTF
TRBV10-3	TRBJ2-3	CAISGASGNSDTQYF
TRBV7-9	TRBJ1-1	CASRRGANTEAFF
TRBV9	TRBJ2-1	CASSEIPGQGVVRNEQFF
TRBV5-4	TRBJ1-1	CASSLDIRSEAFF
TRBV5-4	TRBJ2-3	CASSAMASGGKSDTQYF
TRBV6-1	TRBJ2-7	CASSGSYYEQYF
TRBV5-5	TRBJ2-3	CASVLSLSDTQYF
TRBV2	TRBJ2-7	CASSGQGTGGGEQYF
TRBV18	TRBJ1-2	CASSPEGPYGYTF
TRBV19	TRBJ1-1	CASSKGGNTEAFF
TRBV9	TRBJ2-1	CASSVGLAEYNEQFF
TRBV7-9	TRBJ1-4	CASSFGGFNEKLFF
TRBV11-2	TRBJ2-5	CASSPRDRGPGETQYF
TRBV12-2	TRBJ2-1	CASRLKILPVNNEQFF
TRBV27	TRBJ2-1	CASSLGDRDPNEQFF
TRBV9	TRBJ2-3	CASSAQTEGFSSTDTQYF
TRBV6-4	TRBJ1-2	CASSPDIGYGYTF
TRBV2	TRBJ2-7	CASSGVTGSHEQYF
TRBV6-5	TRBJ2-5	CASSYSRTGQETQYF
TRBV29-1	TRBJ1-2	CSVTAGTGYGYTF
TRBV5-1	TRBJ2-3	CASSLIGLDTQYF
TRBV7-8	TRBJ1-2	CASSLVLGVSDGYTF
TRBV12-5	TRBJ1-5	CASGLDVQPQHF
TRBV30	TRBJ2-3	CAWSLAGAGTQYF